This passage covers 20 T cell receptor beta chains from one sample sequenced in a study of cytomegalovirus exposure and HLA in healthy donors. The table came from immunoSEQ multiplex PCR; TCRdb's copy has only in-frame clones and leaves some out. The data show some 170,000 clones, roughly 89% seen once. Material for sequencing was PBMCs. These receptors all come from a woman aged 30 to 39 in good health and CMV-seronegative.

The rearrangement joins TRBV6-5 to TRBJ2-3; the D gene is possibly TRBD2 (6 bases). CDR1 and CDR2 from the germline V gene are MNHEY and SVGAGI. The CDR3 length is 13 residues. V gave up 2 bases and J gave up 5 bases, with 8 bases separating them. CDR3: CASSYREVDTQYF. CDR3 sequence (DNA): TGTGCCAGCAGTTACAGGGAGGTAGATACGCAGTATTTT.

This clone was seen more than once but under ten times. The chain is built from TRBV15 and TRBJ2-7, with TRBD1 matching over 8 bases. CDR3 length: 15 amino acids. Germline lookup yields CDR1 LNHNV and CDR2 YYDKDF (reference sequence). Germline trimming cut 4 bases from V and 3 bases from J; bases unmatched to any gene: 8. The CDR3 region is CATSMGLDRDYEQYF. CDR3 DNA sequence: TGTGCCACCAGCATGGGGTTGGACAGGGACTACGAGCAGTACTTC.

The chain recombines TRBV19 with TRBJ2-5; D not certain. CDR3 length equals 12 residues. Germline V gene sequence: CDR1 LNHDA, CDR2 SQIVND (reference sequence). Trimming took off 6 bases at V and 3 bases at J, with 8 bases between the two ends. For the CDR3, the DNA is TGTGCCAGTAGGGCAAGTAAAGAGACCCAGTACTTC. Translated: CASRASKETQYF.

The rearrangement links TRBV9 to TRBJ2-7; tentatively, D is TRBD1 (7 bases). Between the trimmed V and J ends, which lost 2 bases and 2 bases, there was a span of 11 bases. CDR1 and CDR2 (germline): SGDLS, YYNGEE. The CDR3 spans 14 residues. The CDR3 DNA is TGTGCCAGCAGCGTTGCGGGACAGACCTACGAGCAGTACTTC. Residues: CASSVAGQTYEQYF.

This chain connects TRBV7-9 to TRBJ2-1; 7 nucleotides match TRBD1. With V trimmed by 4 bases and J by 1 base, 7 bases remained unmatched. CDR3 length equals 16 residues. Germline loops: CDR1 SEHNR, CDR2 FQNEAQ (reference sequence). The CDR3 reads CASSSRTGRSYNEQFF. The CDR3 DNA reads as TGTGCCAGCAGCTCTAGGACAGGTAGGTCCTACAATGAGCAGTTCTTC.

The chain links TRBV10-3 to TRBJ1-1, with TRBD1 matching over 11 bases. Germline trimming cut 6 bases from V and 1 base from J; bases unmatched to any gene: 4. The germline V gene encodes CDR1 ENHRY and CDR2 SYGVKD. This CDR3 is 15 amino acids long. In DNA form, the CDR3 reads TGTGCCATCAGGCCCGGGACAGGGGGGAACACTGAAGCTTTCTTT. Translation: CAIRPGTGGNTEAFF.

The chain employs TRBV30 and TRBJ1-2, with 7 bases matching TRBD1. Germline V gene lookup returns CDR1 GTSNPN and CDR2 SVGIG (reference sequence). This CDR3 comprises 13 residues. The V gene end was trimmed by 5 bases and the J gene end by 4 bases; junction bases not matched to a gene: 7. The CDR3 here is CAWYGYRGYGYTF. Written as DNA, the CDR3 is TGTGCCTGGTACGGGTACAGGGGCTATGGCTACACCTTC.

V gene TRBV4-1 combines with J gene TRBJ2-3; 10 positions match TRBD1. V trimming: 1 base; J trimming: 4 bases; junction bases outside the gene matches: 5. There are 16 residues in the CDR3. CDR1 is MGHRA and CDR2 is YSYEKL in the germline V gene. The CDR3 loop reads CASSQGWDRGPDTQYF. CDR3 in DNA: TGCGCCAGCAGCCAAGGTTGGGACAGGGGACCAGATACGCAGTATTTT.

The rearrangement joins TRBV10-1 to TRBJ2-1; 7 bases align to TRBD1. The CDR3 consists of 14 residues. Germline CDR1 is WNHNN and CDR2 is SYGVQD (reference sequence). V shed 2 bases and J 3 bases; nucleotides not matched to a gene: 1. The CDR3 loop reads CASSEGTDYNEQFF. In DNA form, the CDR3 reads TGCGCCAGCAGTGAGGGGACAGACTACAATGAGCAGTTCTTC.

The chain joins TRBV7-9 to TRBJ2-7; 8 bases fit TRBD1. Germline lookup yields CDR1 SEHNR and CDR2 FQNEAQ (reference sequence). Losses at the gene ends were 6 bases for V and 0 bases for J; bases not matched to a gene: 7. The CDR3 contains 15 residues. The CDR3 protein is CASRSTGGSSYEQYF. CDR3 DNA: TGTGCCAGCAGGTCAACAGGGGGAAGCTCCTACGAGCAGTACTTC.

Comments on this clone: Additional DNA sequences in this sample encode the identical CDR3. V and J are TRBV27 and TRBJ1-1; D perhaps matches TRBD1 (6 bases). The CDR3 is made up of 14 amino acids. Germline CDR1 reads MNHEY; CDR2 reads SMNVEV (reference sequence). The ends were cut back, 0 bases at V and 1 base at J, with 6 bases in the middle. The CDR3 loop reads CASSLSGGNTEAFF. In nucleotides, the CDR3 is TGTGCCAGCAGTTTATCAGGGGGGAACACTGAAGCTTTCTTT.

The rearrangement uses TRBV5-6 and TRBJ2-7, with 9 positions matching TRBD1. This CDR3 is built from 14 residues. CDR1 and CDR2 from the germline V gene are SGHDT and YYEEEE. Germline trimming cut 4 bases from V and 3 bases from J; bases unmatched to any gene: 5. CDR3 sequence: CASSPGTGIYEQYF. In nucleotides, the CDR3 is TGTGCCAGCAGCCCTGGGACAGGGATCTACGAGCAGTACTTC.

This clone was seen a handful of times. V usage is TRBV5-4 and J usage is TRBJ1-2; tentatively, D is TRBD1 (5 bases). Per the germline V gene, CDR1 is SGHNT and CDR2 is YYREEE (reference sequence). V lost 3 bases, J lost 6 bases, and 18 bases lay in between. The CDR3 covers 15 residues. The CDR3 region has the DNA TGTGCCAGCAGCTCTCGGTTGGGGGGGGTCGATGGCTACACCTTC. It encodes CASSSRLGGVDGYTF.

This rearrangement joins TRBV2 to TRBJ1-5, with D possibly being TRBD1 (5 bases). There are 13 residues in the CDR3. V shed 6 bases and J shed 8 bases, with 14 bases lying between them. Germline V gene sequence: CDR1 SNHLY, CDR2 FYNNEI. This chain's CDR3 is CASRVPGGEPQHF. CDR3 nucleotides: TGTGCCAGCAGGGTCCCCGGGGGGGAGCCCCAGCATTTT.

The J gene is TRBJ2-7, the V gene TRBV5-1, with 8 bases lining up with TRBD1. The germline V gene has CDR1 SGHRS and CDR2 YFSETQ. The trim removed 4 bases at V and 4 bases at J, leaving 10 bases unmatched. CDR3 length: 15 amino acids. The CDR3 loop reads CASSNPDRGVYEQYF. Here the CDR3 DNA reads TGCGCCAGCAGCAACCCTGACAGGGGTGTTTACGAGCAGTACTTC.

This sequence joins TRBV27 and TRBJ1-2; D gene unclear. Deletions cut 3 bases from V and 4 bases from J, with 15 bases between. There are 15 residues in the CDR3. Germline V gene data show CDR1 as MNHEY and CDR2 as SMNVEV (reference sequence). CDR3 sequence reads: CASSFSRGVVYGYTF. DNA of the CDR3: TGTGCCAGCAGTTTCAGCCGCGGGGTTGTCTATGGCTACACCTTC.

This chain joins TRBV6-1 and TRBJ2-4, with D hard to call. Per germline, CDR1 MNHNS and CDR2 SASEGT. Deletions cut 2 bases from V and 0 bases from J, with 14 bases between. The CDR3 consists of 17 residues. Here the CDR3 reads CASSERVQTLAKNIQYF. CDR3 nucleotides: TGTGCCAGCAGTGAACGGGTGCAGACCCTAGCCAAAAACATTCAGTACTTC.

CDR3 nucleotides: TGTGCCAGCAGCCTGCGGGGGGACACCGGGGAGCTGTTTTTT. Its protein is CASSLRGDTGELFF. The chain employs TRBV7-2 and TRBJ2-2, with TRBD2 matching over 8 bases. The CDR3 runs 14 residues. With V trimmed by 5 bases and J by 3 bases, 2 bases remained unmatched. Germline loops: CDR1 SGHTA, CDR2 FQGNSA.

This chain uses TRBV7-9 with TRBJ1-1; 9 bases are shared with TRBD1. CDR3 length equals 15 residues. The germline CDR1 and CDR2 sequences are SEHNR and FQNEAQ (reference sequence). J lost 6 bases, V lost 5 bases, and 10 bases had no gene match. In DNA form, the CDR3 reads TGTGCCAGCAGCCGTACCGGACAGGGGATCGCTGAAGCTTTCTTT. As protein: CASSRTGQGIAEAFF.

The rearrangement links TRBV5-1 to TRBJ1-4; the D gene is possibly TRBD1 (5 bases). Trimming cost V 2 bases and J 8 bases, with 13 bases left between them. CDR1 SGHRS and CDR2 YFSETQ come from the germline V gene. The CDR3 is 14 residues long. The CDR3 loop is CASSLGDMREKLFF. CDR3 coding DNA: TGCGCCAGCAGCTTAGGGGATATGAGGGAAAAACTGTTTTTT. The full variable domain, its missing parts supplied by reference TRBV5-1 and TRBJ1-4, is KAGVTQTPRYLIKTRGQQVTLSCSPISGHRSVSWYQQTPGQGLQFLFEYFSETQRNKGNFPGRFSGRQFSNSRSEMNVSTLELGDSALYLCASSLGDMREKLFFGSGTQLSVL.